The following is a T cell receptor beta chain sequence with its context. Its specificity is unknown. This CDR3 contains 12 residues. From germline, CDR1 is SGHTS and CDR2 YDEGEE. V gave up 4 bases and J gave up 6 bases, with 10 bases separating them. This entry belongs to a study of cytomegalovirus exposure and HLA in healthy donors. Findings of the study overall: In vitro confirmation showed a few CMV-associated chains to be CMV antigen specific. Cytomegalovirus-associated status was assigned to some 160 TCR beta chains. A later analysis associated 15,000 or so TCR beta sequences with HLA alleles at a 0.05 false discovery rate.

The PCR contained 60 Vbeta and 13 Jbeta primers. Here immunoSEQ multiplex PCR was the method, and the copy in TCRdb shows in-frame clones only, minus some. The sample contains 100,000 or so clones, around 74% of which appear only once. The V call is TRBV5-8, the J call TRBJ2-5; no firm D call. The sample taken for sequencing was PBMCs. This receptor was identified in a man aged 40-49 years in good health and CMV-seronegative. The CDR3 region is CASSQLVKTQYF. The DNA of the CDR3 is TGTGCCAGCAGCCAGTTGGTGAAGACCCAGTACTTC.